Below are 5 T cell receptor beta chains sequenced from a single sample in a study of cytomegalovirus exposure and HLA in healthy donors. Both 60 Vbeta primers and 13 Jbeta primers went into the PCR. Assay: immunoSEQ multiplex PCR; the TCRdb copy retains only in-frame clones and omits some. The data contain around 190,000 clones, 75% to 85% of them singletons. The sample was PBMCs. These receptors were taken from a girl between 2 and 10 years old in good health and CMV-seropositive.

A few counts support this clone. The CDR3: CASSAASRGRGGYTF. The DNA of the CDR3 is TGTGCCAGCAGCGCAGCTAGCAGGGGCCGTGGGGGCTACACCTTC. The chain has TRBV7-2 and TRBJ1-2; possible D gene TRBD1, 6 bases. The V gene's germline CDR1 is SGHTA and CDR2 FQGNSA. V was clipped by 5 bases and J by 8 bases, with 21 bases between them. The CDR3 is 15 residues long.

The chain uses TRBV6-5 and TRBJ1-5; D is uncertain. Germline V lookup: CDR1 MNHEY, CDR2 SVGAGI. This CDR3 spans 13 amino acids. V shed 4 bases and J shed 0 bases, with 4 bases lying between them. The CDR3 sequence: CASSWSSNQPQHF. The CDR3 DNA reads TGTGCCAGCAGTTGGAGTAGCAATCAGCCCCAGCATTTT.

V usage is TRBV10-1 and J usage is TRBJ2-2, with a tentative D call TRBD1 (6 bases). The V end was cut by 2 bases, the J end by 1 base, with 11 bases between. Germline CDR1 is WNHNN and CDR2 is SYGVQD (reference sequence). This CDR3 has 16 amino acids. The CDR3 here is CASSEVGQMNTGELFF. The CDR3 nucleotides read TGCGCCAGCAGTGAGGTGGGACAAATGAACACCGGGGAGCTGTTTTTT.

V usage is TRBV12-1 and J usage is TRBJ1-5; TRBD1, the table's D call, lacks a check against the DNA. TRBV12-1 counts as a pseudogene. The CDR3 has 15 residues. This chain's CDR3 is CASSFRRGSNQPQHF. The CDR3 DNA reads TGTGCCAGCAGCTTTCGCAGGGGGAGTAATCAGCCCCAGCATTTT.

This chain connects TRBV11-2 to TRBJ2-1; weak D call: TRBD1 (6 bases). V was cut by 7 bases and J by 10 bases, with 8 bases left in between. Looked up from germline, CDR1 is SGHAT and CDR2 is FQNNGV. The CDR3 has 10 amino acids. The CDR3 sequence: CASTGTEQFF. The CDR3 DNA follows: TGTGCCAGCACCGGGACAGAGCAGTTCTTC.